These 12 T cell receptor beta chains came from one sample sequenced in a study of breast tumors, draining lymph nodes, adjacent tissues. TCRdb itself ran the multiplex PCR reads through MiXCR, one entry per CDR3 protein. The sample lists 20,000 to 25,000 distinct CDR3 sequences, roughly 55% occurring once. Sample: breast tumor tissue. These receptors all stem from a female donor with breast cancer. Some clones in this sample may be carry-over from other donors' samples.

This chain links TRBV3-1 with TRBJ1-1; no clear D gene. Deletions cut 4 bases from V and 1 base from J, with 1 base between. CDR1 LGHDT and CDR2 YNNKEL come from the germline V gene (reference sequence). The CDR3 runs 11 residues. CDR3 amino acids: CASSRNTEAFF. The CDR3 coding sequence is TGTGCCAGCAGCCGGAACACTGAAGCTTTCTTT.

Ten or more counts support this clonotype. This may be a read error, as it is one base from a much larger clone. The J gene is TRBJ2-7, the V gene TRBV5-1, with D maybe TRBD2 (6 bases). The CDR3 length is 15 residues. Germline V lookup: CDR1 SGHRS, CDR2 YFSETQ. Deletions cut 1 base from V and 3 bases from J, with 14 bases between. CDR3 loop: CASSLIGGNDYEQYF. DNA for the CDR3: TGCGCCAGCAGCTTGATTGGCGGGAATGACTACGAGCAGTACTTC.

The table lists this clonotype with many counts. This may be a read error: a much more frequent sequence differs by one nucleotide. CDR3: CASSQRRNYGYTF. DNA of the CDR3: TGTGCCAGCAGTCAACGCAGGAACTATGGCTACACCTTC. The V gene is TRBV6-1, the J gene TRBJ1-2; the D is unclear. Germline V gene data show CDR1 as MNHNS and CDR2 as SASEGT. CDR3 length: 13 amino acids. V lost 5 bases, J lost 2 bases, and 9 bases lay in between.

This clonotype appeared many times. V gene TRBV20-1 combines with J gene TRBJ2-2; possible D gene TRBD2, 6 bases. The ends were cut back, 6 bases at V and 7 bases at J, with 18 bases in the middle. Germline V CDR1 and CDR2: DFQATT, SNEGSKA (reference sequence). CDR3 length: 14 amino acids. As DNA, the CDR3 is TGCAGTGCCCGCCGCGGCGGGGCGAACGGGGAGCTGTTTTTT. It codes for CSARRGGANGELFF.

This clonotype was recorded at least ten times. This chain uses TRBV5-1 with TRBJ2-2, with 7 nucleotides matching TRBD2. The CDR3 runs to 13 residues. In germline, CDR1 is SGHRS, CDR2 YFSETQ. Unmatched junction bases numbered 4, after V lost 4 bases and J lost 7 bases. The CDR3 sequence is CASSLGGDGELFF. CDR3 bases: TGCGCCAGCAGCCTTGGGGGGGACGGGGAGCTGTTTTTT.

This chain links TRBV7-2 with TRBJ2-3; no clear D. Per the germline V gene, CDR1 is SGHTA and CDR2 is FQGNSA. The germline V and J ends were trimmed by 6 bases and 1 base, with 8 bases remaining between them. CDR3 size: 13 residues. The DNA of the CDR3 is TGTGCCAGCAGGACTCTACGCACAGATACGCAGTATTTT. This codes for CASRTLRTDTQYF.

This clonotype has just a few counts. The V call is TRBV24-1, the J call TRBJ2-7; 7 bases line up with TRBD2. Germline assignment: CDR1 KGHDR and CDR2 SFDVKD. J gave up 2 bases and V 3 bases, and 3 bases lay outside the gene matches. This CDR3 comprises 14 residues. For the CDR3, the DNA is TGTGCCACCAGTGATACTGGACTAGCCTACGAGCAGTACTTC. It is translated as CATSDTGLAYEQYF.

At least ten counts were recorded for this clonotype. One junction end does not reproduce the germline sequence, and a read error may be involved. V gene TRBV5-6 combines with J gene TRBJ1-2, with D possibly TRBD1 on 5 matching bases. The CDR3 is made up of 15 amino acids. CDR1 is SGHDT and CDR2 is YYEEEE in the germline V gene. The DNA of the CDR3 is TGTGCCAGCAGCTTGGTCCGGCCGGGACGGAATGGCTACCCCTTC. Translated: CASSLVRPGRNGYPF. The variable domain in full, with the rest retrieved from reference TRBV5-6 and TRBJ1-2, is DAGVTQSPTHLIKTRGQQVTLRCSPKSGHDTVSWYQQALGQGPQFIFQYYEEEERQRGNFPDRFSGHQFPNYSSELNVNALLLGDSALYLCASSLVRPGRNGYPFGSGTRLTVV.

This clonotype was counted between two and nine times. A much bigger clone sits one base away, suggesting this may be a read error. The rearrangement uses TRBV7-8 and TRBJ2-5; tentatively, D is TRBD1 or TRBD2 (5 bases each). Germline CDR1 reads SGHVS; CDR2 reads FQNEAQ. The CDR3 length is 15 residues. The CDR3 bases are TGTGCCAGCAGCTTAGCGTTGGGGAACCCGGGGACCCAGCACTTC. This translates into CASSLALGNPGTQHF.

In its sample, this clonotype was seen many times. The chain employs TRBV20-1 and TRBJ2-5, with D tentatively TRBD2 (7 bases). CDR3 length: 17 residues. Trimming removed 5 bases at V and 6 bases at J, with 28 bases between. Germline V gene lookup returns CDR1 DFQATT and CDR2 SNEGSKA (reference sequence). In nucleotides, the CDR3 is TGCAGTGCTGAGACGGGGTTGGCTAGCGCGGGGGCGAAGACCCAGTACTTC. It specifies CSAETGLASAGAKTQYF.

Regarding this clonotype: At one end, the junction sequence differs from germline, possibly due to a read error. The rearrangement joins TRBV20-1 to TRBJ2-5; 9 bases are a match to TRBD2. Per germline, CDR1 DFQATT and CDR2 SNEGSKA (reference sequence). The CDR3 spans 16 residues. Written as DNA, the CDR3 is TGCGGTGCAAACGCTAGGGCTAGCGGGACTAAAGAGACCCAGTACTTC. Translating it yields CGANARASGTKETQYF.

The rearrangement links TRBV9 to TRBJ2-2, with TRBD2 as a possible D gene (6 bases). CDR3 size: 14 residues. Germline V gives CDR1 SGDLS, CDR2 YYNGEE. The V gene lost 0 bases and the J gene lost 6 bases, with 9 bases spanning the gap. Here the CDR3 DNA reads TGTGCCAGCAGCGTAGTTAGCGGCGCCGGGGAGCTGTTTTTT. Its protein product is CASSVVSGAGELFF.